What follows are 21 T cell receptor beta chains derived from one specimen sequenced in a study of blood T cells in healthy people across ages. PCR was performed a second time for roughly 7 to 11 cycles using a sample-barcoded 5' primer and a J-beta primer mix. MiXCR was run by TCRdb on the 5' RACE reads, yielding one entry per CDR3 protein. The data show about 1.7 million distinct CDR3 sequences, with under 30% seen just once and over 7% held by the top ten. The sample consisted of blood. The receptors come from a woman under 40 in good health.

Concerning this clonotype: One end of the junction varies from germline; a read error may be responsible. Written as DNA, the CDR3 is TGTGCCATCAGTAGGACCGACTTGGGGGGTCGAGAGGCCCAGTACTTC. The encoded protein is CAISRTDLGGREAQYF. V is TRBV10-3 and J is TRBJ2-5, with a tentative D call TRBD2 (6 bases). Per germline, CDR1 ENHRY and CDR2 SYGVKD. CDR3 size: 16 residues.

The rearrangement uses TRBV27 and TRBJ1-2, with unresolved D. Looked up from germline, CDR1 is MNHEY and CDR2 is SMNVEV (reference sequence). This CDR3 has 13 residues. V was cut by 2 bases and J by 3 bases, with 7 bases left in between. Here the CDR3 DNA reads TGTGCCAGCAGTTTACGGAACTACTATGGCTACACCTTC. It specifies CASSLRNYYGYTF.

The genes are TRBV7-2 and TRBJ1-6; possibly TRBD1 for D (6 bases). Germline V lookup: CDR1 SGHTA, CDR2 FQGNSA. This CDR3 has 13 amino acids. V was clipped by 7 bases and J by 10 bases, with 14 bases between them. The CDR3, as DNA: TGTGCCAGCATCGACAGGTCGAAATCACCCCTCCACTTT. The encoded protein is CASIDRSKSPLHF.

This clonotype has just a few counts. The chain is built from TRBV5-5 and TRBJ1-1, with 9 positions matching TRBD1. Germline-derived CDR1 and CDR2 are SGHKS and YYEKEE (reference sequence). This CDR3 contains 16 residues. V gave up 4 bases and J gave up 8 bases; unmatched junction bases: 15. The chain's CDR3 is CASSLLRDRAHGEAFF. CDR3 in DNA: TGTGCCAGCAGCCTCCTACGGGACAGGGCTCATGGGGAAGCTTTCTTT.

This clonotype was seen only a few times. This chain joins TRBV6-5 and TRBJ1-5; 7 bases fit TRBD1. V lost 6 bases to trimming and J lost 7 bases; unmatched junction nucleotides: 9. CDR1 is MNHEY, CDR2 SVGAGI, per germline. This CDR3 spans 14 amino acids. The CDR3 DNA sequence: TGTGCCAGCAGGAAATACAGGGGAGGGCAGCCCCAGCATTTT. This gives the protein CASRKYRGGQPQHF.

This chain links TRBV4-1 with TRBJ1-6, with TRBD1 matching over 7 bases. The CDR3 sequence is 17 residues long. V lost 0 bases to trimming and J lost 0 bases; unmatched junction nucleotides: 2. Germline CDR1 and CDR2: MGHRA and YSYEKL. In DNA form, the CDR3 reads TGCGCCAGCAGCCAAGATCAGGGGGACTCCTATAATTCACCCCTCCACTTT. This gives the protein CASSQDQGDSYNSPLHF.

The rearrangement uses TRBV11-2 and TRBJ2-1; D tentatively reads TRBD1 or TRBD2 (5 bases each). The J call may not be correct, given that the DNA end is closer to TRBJ2-7. In germline, CDR1 is SGHAT, CDR2 FQNNGV. The CDR3 contains 16 residues. CDR3 bases: TGTGCCAGCAGCTACCGGGGCCTGTTATCTTACAATGAGCAGTACTTC. It translates to CASSYRGLLSYNEQYF.

This rearrangement joins TRBV7-6 to TRBJ2-7, with D tentatively TRBD2 (6 bases). Germline V gene lookup returns CDR1 SGHVS and CDR2 FNYEAQ. Trimming left V 1 base short and J 0 bases short, with 10 bases between. The CDR3 totals 15 residues. The CDR3 sequence: CASSLDQGGSYEQYF. The CDR3 DNA is TGTGCCAGCAGCTTAGATCAGGGAGGCTCCTACGAGCAGTACTTC.

In this sample, this clonotype turned up many times. The chain is built from TRBV6-6 and TRBJ1-1, with no clear D. Trimming stripped 2 bases from V and 4 bases from J, with 8 bases between. Germline V CDR1 and CDR2: MNHNY, SVGAGI (reference sequence). CDR3 size: 13 residues. The CDR3 coding sequence is TGTGCCAGCAGTTACGATCTGGTCACTGAAGCTTTCTTT. It specifies CASSYDLVTEAFF.

In regard to this clonotype: Germline is not matched at one junction end, which may reflect a read error. The V gene is TRBV5-1, the J gene TRBJ2-6, with TRBD2 as a possible D gene (7 bases). Germline CDR1 and CDR2: SGHRS and YFSETQ. The CDR3 runs to 15 residues. CDR3 coding DNA: TGCGCCAGCAACTTGGGGGGGCCCGGGGCCAACGTCCTGACTTTC. Translated, it gives CASNLGGPGANVLTF.

This clonotype was observed many times. This chain uses TRBV4-2 with TRBJ1-2; D is uncertain. Trimming took 1 base from V and 1 from J, leaving 10 bases between them. This CDR3 has 15 amino acids. Germline V lookup: CDR1 LGHNA, CDR2 YNFKEQ. In nucleotides, the CDR3 is TGTGCCAGCAGCCAAGTACGACCTATTAACTATGGCTACACCTTC. As protein: CASSQVRPINYGYTF.

The V call is TRBV10-3, the J call TRBJ1-2, with a tentative D call TRBD1 (5 bases). Germline V gene lookup returns CDR1 ENHRY and CDR2 SYGVKD. The V end lost 4 bases, the J end lost 4 bases, and 16 bases lay between the germline ends. The length of the CDR3 is 15 residues. CDR3 protein: CAISGSQGMTYGYTF. The DNA of the CDR3 is TGTGCCATCAGTGGGTCGCAGGGAATGACCTATGGCTACACCTTC.

V usage is TRBV18 and J usage is TRBJ2-2; TRBD1 aligns across 9 bases. The CDR3 totals 16 residues. V was clipped by 3 bases and J by 5 bases; unmatched bases: 7. Germline CDR1 reads KGHSH; CDR2 reads LQKENI. CDR3: CASSPSGQGSTGELFF. The CDR3 DNA follows: TGTGCCAGCTCACCTAGCGGACAGGGGTCAACCGGGGAGCTGTTTTTT.

The rearrangement uses TRBV29-1 and TRBJ2-7; 7 nucleotides line up with TRBD1. Germline lookup yields CDR1 SQVTM and CDR2 ANQGSEA. This CDR3 spans 15 amino acids. V lost 6 bases, J lost 3 bases, and 14 bases stayed unmatched. The chain's CDR3 is CSVLGLGDRNYEQYF. The CDR3 coding sequence is TGCAGCGTCCTGGGGTTGGGGGACAGAAACTACGAGCAGTACTTC.

V and J are TRBV20-1 and TRBJ2-3, with D possibly matching TRBD2 (7 bases). Germline V gene sequence: CDR1 DFQATT, CDR2 SNEGSKA (reference sequence). The CDR3 is 16 residues long. Trimming shortened V by 0 bases and J by 4 bases, and 17 bases separated the two germline ends. The CDR3 here is CSARDPLGGAADTQYF. DNA for the CDR3: TGCAGTGCTAGAGATCCCTTAGGGGGGGCCGCAGATACGCAGTATTTT.

This clonotype was recorded a few times. The V call is TRBV12-3 or TRBV12-4, the J call TRBJ2-1, with D perhaps matching TRBD2 (5 bases). This CDR3 region has 13 residues. Trimming left V 7 bases short and J 3 bases short, with 10 bases between. CDR3 sequence: CASTSRDYNEQFF. CDR3 coding DNA: TGTGCCAGCACCTCTCGGGACTACAATGAGCAGTTCTTC.

The rearrangement links TRBV10-2 to TRBJ2-1; D gene unclear. This CDR3 spans 13 amino acids. The germline V and J ends were trimmed by 6 bases and 5 bases, with 11 bases remaining between them. Per germline, CDR1 WSHSY and CDR2 SAAADI. Here the CDR3 DNA reads TGCGCCAGCAGCCCCCCTTCCAACAATGAGCAGTTCTTC. This encodes CASSPPSNNEQFF.

This clonotype was picked up one time. The chain links TRBV20-1 to TRBJ2-1, with 8 bases lining up with TRBD2. V was pared by 6 bases and J by 7 bases, with 11 bases of the junction left unmatched. From germline, CDR1 is DFQATT and CDR2 SNEGSKA (reference sequence). CDR3 length: 14 residues. The CDR3 region has the DNA TGCAGTGCCAAGGGACTAGGCCTTAGGAATGAGCAGTTCTTC. Translated, it gives CSAKGLGLRNEQFF.

Only a few counts were recorded for this clonotype. CDR3 coding DNA: TGCGCCAGCAGCTTTCTAGTAGGGGACGATGGCTACACCTTC. As protein: CASSFLVGDDGYTF. The rearrangement joins TRBV5-1 to TRBJ1-2; D possibly corresponds to TRBD1 (5 bases). This CDR3 region has 14 residues. V lost 2 bases, J lost 6 bases, and 14 bases lay in between. Germline CDR1 reads SGHRS; CDR2 reads YFSETQ.

This clonotype has just a few counts. V usage is TRBV7-9 and J usage is TRBJ2-6; D perhaps matches TRBD2 (6 bases). Germline assignment: CDR1 SEHNR and CDR2 FQNEAQ (reference sequence). The CDR3 loop spans 18 amino acids. V was pared by 6 bases and J by 0 bases, with 18 bases between. The CDR3 protein is CASSSRVGAGSGANVLTF. The CDR3, as DNA: TGTGCCAGCAGTTCCCGAGTGGGAGCGGGCTCTGGGGCCAACGTCCTGACTTTC.

In nucleotides, the CDR3 is TGTGCCAGCAGCTTAGCGCAAGGGGGGGGTGAGCAGTTCTTC. Amino acids: CASSLAQGGGEQFF. The V gene is TRBV7-9, the J gene TRBJ2-1, with a possible D match to TRBD2 (7 bases). V lost 0 bases, J lost 9 bases, and 12 bases lay in between. The CDR3 covers 14 residues. CDR1 is SEHNR, CDR2 FQNEAQ, per germline (reference sequence).